This T cell receptor (beta chain) was identified in a study of blood T cell repertoires in COVID-19. Study in general: Acute-phase and convalescent COVID-19 samples originated in the United States, Italy and Spain.

V gave up 7 bases and J gave up 6 bases; unmatched junction bases: 12. In germline, CDR1 is LNHDA, CDR2 SQIVND (reference sequence). The CDR3 spans 15 residues. Here immunoSEQ multiplex PCR was the method, and the copy in TCRdb shows in-frame clones only, minus some. The sample lists tens of thousands of clones; approximately 86% were seen once. The rearrangement links TRBV19 to TRBJ2-1; 7 nucleotides match TRBD2. Source material: peripheral blood. The clonotype originates from a human donor in a cohort sampled during active COVID-19. The DNA for the CDR3 is TGTGCCAGTAACGAGGGCGGGAGAATACTCAATGAGCAGTTCTTC. It specifies CASNEGGRILNEQFF.